Listed here is a single T cell receptor (beta chain). Antigen specificity is unknown. Trimming pared 5 bases from V and 4 bases from J, leaving 20 bases between. Germline CDR1 is DFQATT and CDR2 is SNEGSKA (reference sequence). CDR3 length: 15 residues. This specimen belongs to a study of identical twins. Study-wide results and caveats: Monozygotic twin pairs showed more out-of-frame TCR alpha sharing than models estimated. Abundant beta clonotypes from cord blood bore fewer insertions; memory repertoires lacked this pattern.

A single record per CDR3 protein comes from TCRdb applying MiXCR to the 5' RACE reads. The sample lists a few hundred thousand distinct CDR3 sequences, 15% to 20% seen once, with around 12% in the top ten. This TCR came from a man between 45 and 60 years old in good health. The sequenced sample consisted of naive T cells sorted from blood. The gene calls are TRBV20-1 and TRBJ1-2, with D perhaps TRBD1 (6 bases). The chain's CDR3 is CSAAPPGHTFYGYTF. As DNA, the CDR3 is TGCAGTGCTGCCCCCCCGGGACATACTTTCTATGGCTACACCTTC.